This TCR beta chain originates from a study of T cells in Graves' hyperthyroidism and ophthalmopathy. The study, taken as a whole, reports: Most thyroid clonotypes expanded above 0.001 appeared in blood too.

About this clonotype itself: As yet, its antigen is unknown.

Using RNA transcripts as the source, TCR beta CDR3 regions were amplified. A first-round RT-PCR of the TCR CDR3 used the HTBI primer set. TCRdb used MiXCR to reprocess the multiplex PCR reads, holding one entry per CDR3 protein. The sample records roughly 840,000 distinct CDR3 sequences, 38% being singletons. Pregnant or lactating patients were excluded, as were those with uncontrolled infection or other autoimmune disease. Diagnostic assessment was based on clinical symptoms, serum thyroxine and TRAb, thyroid ultrasound and orbital computed tomography. The V gene's germline CDR1 is ENHRY and CDR2 SYGVKD. The CDR3 has 13 amino acids. V lost 11 bases and J 0 bases, leaving 13 bases between the germline ends.

The clonotype comes from a young man with Graves' hyperthyroidism. This chain connects TRBV10-3 to TRBJ1-1; TRBD1 might be the D (5 bases). The sequenced sample consisted of blood. CDR3 nucleotide sequence: TGTGCCTTGGGGGAGGGGTTGAACACTGAAGCTTTCTTT. It translates to CALGEGLNTEAFF.